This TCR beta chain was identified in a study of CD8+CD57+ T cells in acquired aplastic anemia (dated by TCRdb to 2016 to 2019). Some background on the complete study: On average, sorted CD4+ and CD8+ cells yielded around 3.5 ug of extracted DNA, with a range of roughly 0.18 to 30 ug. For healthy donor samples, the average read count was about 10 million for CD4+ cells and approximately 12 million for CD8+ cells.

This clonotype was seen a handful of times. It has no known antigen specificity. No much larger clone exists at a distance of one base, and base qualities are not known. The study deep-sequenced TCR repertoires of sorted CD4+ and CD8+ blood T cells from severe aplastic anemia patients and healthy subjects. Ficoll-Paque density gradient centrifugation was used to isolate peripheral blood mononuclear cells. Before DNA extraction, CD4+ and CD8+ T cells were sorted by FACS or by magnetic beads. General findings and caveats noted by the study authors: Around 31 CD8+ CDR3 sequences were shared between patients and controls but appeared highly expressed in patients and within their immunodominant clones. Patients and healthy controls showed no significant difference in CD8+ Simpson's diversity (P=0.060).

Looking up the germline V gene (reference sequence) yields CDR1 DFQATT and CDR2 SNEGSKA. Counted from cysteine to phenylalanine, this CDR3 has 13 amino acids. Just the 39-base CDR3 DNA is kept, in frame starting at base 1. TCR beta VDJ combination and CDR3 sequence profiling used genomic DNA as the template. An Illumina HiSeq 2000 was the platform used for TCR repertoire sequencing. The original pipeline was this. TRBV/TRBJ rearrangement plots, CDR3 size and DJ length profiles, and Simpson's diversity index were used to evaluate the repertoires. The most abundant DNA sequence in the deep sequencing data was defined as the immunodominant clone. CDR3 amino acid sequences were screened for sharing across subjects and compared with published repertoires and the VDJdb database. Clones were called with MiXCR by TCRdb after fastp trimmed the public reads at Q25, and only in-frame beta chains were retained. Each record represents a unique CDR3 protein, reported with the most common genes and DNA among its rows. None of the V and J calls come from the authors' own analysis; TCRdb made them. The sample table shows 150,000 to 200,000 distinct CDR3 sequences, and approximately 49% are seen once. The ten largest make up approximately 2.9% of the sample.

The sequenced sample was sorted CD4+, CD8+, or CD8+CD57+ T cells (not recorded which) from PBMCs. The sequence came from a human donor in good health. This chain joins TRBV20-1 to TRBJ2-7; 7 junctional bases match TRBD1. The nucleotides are TGCAGCTCCAAACAGGGGTGGGACTACGAGCAGTACTTC. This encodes CSSKQGWDYEQYF.